This note documents a single TCR beta chain sequence. With survey level as its setting, the immunoSEQ assay was v3.0. The data were produced by immunoSEQ multiplex PCR, yet TCRdb's version contains in-frame clones alone and is incomplete. The sample includes about 38,000 clones, over 80% of them seen just once. The data originate from a study of long-term antiretroviral therapy in people with HIV. Germline loops: CDR1 SGHRS, CDR2 YFSETQ. V lost 2 bases to trimming and J lost 7 bases; unmatched junction nucleotides: 9. The CDR3 contains 15 residues. This TCR came from a man aged 18 to 29 with HIV. V usage is TRBV5-1 and J usage is TRBJ2-1, with 7 bases aligning to TRBD1. The sequencing used unsorted PBMCs, collected 1.5 years after starting antiretroviral therapy. DNA for the CDR3: TGCGCCAGCAGCTTCGCCGACAGGGTTACGAATGAGCAGTTCTTC. Translation: CASSFADRVTNEQFF.